The 4 T cell receptor beta chains reported below all come from one sample, sequenced in a study of PD-L1 blockade in urothelial cancer (dated by TCRdb to the late 2010s). According to the study, the label for this sample's time point signals: pretreatment peripheral blood. The library was prepared using the immunoSEQ multiplex PCR assay. TCRdb limited this immuneACCESS table to in-frame rearrangements with V and J called. A share of clones is missing; checked studies link under half to unresolved V genes, and the rest is unexplained. Across this sample there are roughly 130,000 clones, with around 84% seen only once. 2.5% to 4% of the sample rests with the top ten. The material sequenced was PBMCs, taken around atezolizumab (anti-PD-L1) treatment. These receptors all come from a man aged 45-60 years with urothelial cancer.

The CDR3 sequence: CASSYQGQGYGYTF. CDR3 in DNA: TGTGCCAGCAGTTATCAGGGACAGGGCTATGGCTACACCTTC. The gene calls are TRBV6-5 and TRBJ1-2; 9 nucleotides line up with TRBD1. CDR3 length equals 14 residues. Germline V lookup: CDR1 MNHEY, CDR2 SVGAGI. J was trimmed by 4 bases and V by 3 bases; bases with no gene match: 3.

This clone was found a few times. The rearrangement uses TRBV10-1 and TRBJ2-1; TRBD1 matches 8 bases. The CDR3 extends over 14 amino acids. Trimming took 4 bases from V and 5 from J; bases not matched to a gene: 4. Germline CDR1 and CDR2: WNHNN and SYGVQD (reference sequence). The CDR3 nucleotides are TGCGCCAGCAGTGGTCCCAGGGGGCACAATGAGCAGTTCTTC. As protein: CASSGPRGHNEQFF.

This clone was found once. The V and J genes are TRBV7-6 and TRBJ2-3; 8 bases match TRBD2. V gave up 5 bases and J gave up 4 bases; unmatched junction bases: 11. Germline assignment: CDR1 SGHVS and CDR2 FNYEAQ. The CDR3 loop spans 16 amino acids. Here the CDR3 reads CASSLLGGGRADTQYF. For the CDR3, the DNA is TGTGCCAGCAGCCTGCTAGGCGGGGGGCGAGCAGATACGCAGTATTTT.

The V call is TRBV20-1, the J call TRBJ1-1; D gene ambiguous. Germline assignment: CDR1 DFQATT and CDR2 SNEGSKA (reference sequence). This CDR3 is built from 11 residues. V was clipped by 1 base and J by 10 bases, with 10 bases between them. In DNA, the CDR3 is TGCAGTGCTAGAGGCCTCCGGGGAGCTTTCTTT. It is translated as CSARGLRGAFF.